A single sample gave rise to the 31 T cell receptor beta chains below, sequenced in a study of CD8+ T cells in alopecia areata (dated by TCRdb to 2016 to 2019). Receptors were amplified or captured by the immunoSEQ multiplex PCR assay. RNA was extracted from all samples and reverse transcribed into cDNA, which served as template for TCR sequencing. TCRdb retrieved this table from immuneACCESS and kept in-frame rearrangements only. Not all clones are present; in checked studies, unresolved V genes account for under half, and no reason is known for the remainder. This sample comprises about 150,000 clones, more than 45% of them detected only once. Just under 20% of the sample comes from the top ten. Taken with the paper, the label for time point translates to: baseline before oral tofacitinib. The sample consisted of CD8+ T cells sorted from blood, taken at week 0. These receptors were collected from a human donor with alopecia areata.

This chain uses TRBV4-3 with TRBJ2-7; D is possibly TRBD1 (5 bases). The germline V gene encodes CDR1 LGHNA and CDR2 YSLEER. This CDR3 contains 14 residues. Trimming took off 0 bases at V and 6 bases at J, with 12 bases between the two ends. CDR3 loop: CASSQDPGQGEQYF. The CDR3 DNA reads TGCGCCAGCAGCCAAGATCCCGGGCAGGGCGAGCAGTACTTC.

V is TRBV5-6 and J is TRBJ1-1; D is ambiguous. V dropped 0 bases and J dropped 4 bases, with 10 bases sitting between them. The CDR3 is 14 residues long. The germline V gene encodes CDR1 SGHDT and CDR2 YYEEEE. CDR3 bases: TGTGCCAGCAGCTTGGGGGGTAGAGTCACTGAAGCTTTCTTT. Translation gives CASSLGGRVTEAFF. The variable domain in full, completed from reference TRBV5-6 and TRBJ1-1, reads DAGVTQSPTHLIKTRGQQVTLRCSPKSGHDTVSWYQQALGQGPQFIFQYYEEEERQRGNFPDRFSGHQFPNYSSELNVNALLLGDSALYLCASSLGGRVTEAFFGQGTRLTVV.

This clone was observed a few times. The CDR3 DNA is TGCAGCGTTGAGCGTAATGAGCAGTTCTTC. Protein product: CSVERNEQFF. V usage is TRBV29-1 and J usage is TRBJ2-1; D is unclear. Trimming stripped 3 bases from V and 7 bases from J, with 4 bases between. The CDR3 sequence is 10 residues long. CDR1 SQVTM and CDR2 ANQGSEA come from the germline V gene.

The genes are TRBV1 and TRBJ2-7; TRBD1 reflects the table's D call only, with no check against the DNA. TRBV1 is annotated as a pseudogene. The CDR3 spans 13 residues. For the CDR3, the DNA is TGCACCACGTTTTTAACAGGGGATTGGGAGCAGTACTTC. Its translation is CTTFLTGDWEQYF.

The rearrangement joins TRBV5-6 to TRBJ2-7; possible D gene TRBD2, 5 bases. Per the germline V gene, CDR1 is SGHDT and CDR2 is YYEEEE. V lost 4 bases and J 2 bases, leaving 19 bases between the germline ends. This CDR3 is built from 16 residues. CDR3 loop: CASSPRAGPGTYEQYF. The CDR3 DNA sequence: TGTGCCAGCAGCCCGAGGGCTGGCCCCGGGACCTACGAGCAGTACTTC.

This clone has only one observation. The chain carries TRBV11-2 and TRBJ2-3; D unclear. The CDR3 is made up of 12 amino acids. The V gene's germline CDR1 is SGHAT and CDR2 FQNNGV. Trimming stripped 3 bases from V and 3 bases from J, with 4 bases between. The DNA of the CDR3 is TGTGCCAGCAGCTTGAGTACAGATACGCAGTATTTT. Translating it yields CASSLSTDTQYF.

The chain has TRBV30 and TRBJ1-1; 9 nucleotides align to TRBD1. Per germline, CDR1 GTSNPN and CDR2 SVGIG (reference sequence). The CDR3 has 14 amino acids. The ends lost 2 bases at V and 5 bases at J; junction bases unmatched: 6. The CDR3: CAWSPGTGKTEAFF. DNA of the CDR3: TGTGCCTGGAGTCCTGGGACAGGGAAGACTGAAGCTTTCTTT.

The genes are TRBV29-1 and TRBJ1-1; 8 bases align to TRBD1. The CDR3 loop spans 13 amino acids. V lost 4 bases and J lost 6; bases outside the gene matches: 7. The germline V gene has CDR1 SQVTM and CDR2 ANQGSEA. The CDR3 protein is CSVVSQGAAEAFF. The DNA of the CDR3 is TGCAGCGTTGTCTCGCAGGGGGCCGCTGAAGCTTTCTTT.

The chain joins TRBV28 to TRBJ2-7; D is undetermined. This CDR3 is 12 amino acids long. Trimming pared 5 bases from V and 4 bases from J, leaving 9 bases between. Germline CDR1 MDHEN, CDR2 SYDVKM. The CDR3 loop reads CASSIANYEQYF. The CDR3 DNA follows: TGTGCCAGCAGTATAGCAAATTACGAGCAGTACTTC. Full variable domain (missing parts from reference TRBV28 and TRBJ2-7): DVKVTQSSRYLVKRTGEKVFLECVQDMDHENMFWYRQDPGLGLRLIYFSYDVKMKEKGDIPEGYSVSREKKERFSLILESASTNQTSMYLCASSIANYEQYFGPGTRLTVT.

The V gene is TRBV13, the J gene TRBJ1-1; D remains ambiguous. V lost 3 bases, J lost 4 bases, and 15 bases lay in between. This CDR3 has 15 residues. From germline, CDR1 is PRHDT and CDR2 FYEKMQ (reference sequence). The CDR3 loop reads CASSFSDSGGTEAFF. The CDR3 DNA reads TGTGCCAGCAGCTTCTCAGACTCCGGCGGCACTGAAGCTTTCTTT.

The rearrangement joins TRBV10-2 to TRBJ1-2; tentative D call: TRBD1 (5 bases). The CDR3 is 13 residues long. Between the trimmed V and J ends, which lost 4 bases and 1 base, there was a span of 7 bases. The germline V gene encodes CDR1 WSHSY and CDR2 SAAADI. CDR3 sequence reads: CASSVRDNYGYTF. CDR3 nucleotide sequence: TGCGCCAGCAGTGTCAGGGATAACTATGGCTACACCTTC.

V usage is TRBV7-7 and J usage is TRBJ1-5; D is unresolved. The V and J ends lost 5 bases and 4 bases respectively, with 9 bases between them. CDR1 is SSHAT, CDR2 FNYEAQ, per germline (reference sequence). This CDR3 region has 13 residues. The CDR3 here is CASSENPNQPQHF. The CDR3 DNA follows: TGTGCCAGCAGCGAGAACCCGAATCAGCCCCAGCATTTT.

This clone was seen more than once but under ten times. The chain's CDR3 is CSVPRGDEQFF. The CDR3 coding sequence is TGCAGCGTTCCCAGGGGAGATGAGCAGTTCTTC. This chain links TRBV29-1 with TRBJ2-1, with D tentatively TRBD1 (6 bases). This CDR3 is built from 11 residues. Looked up from germline, CDR1 is SQVTM and CDR2 is ANQGSEA. Trimming cost V 5 bases and J 8 bases, with 10 bases left between them.

The rearrangement links TRBV30 to TRBJ2-1; D remains unclear. V was clipped by 0 bases and J by 8 bases, with 5 bases between them. CDR3 length: 11 residues. Germline CDR1 and CDR2: GTSNPN and SVGIG (reference sequence). CDR3 coding DNA: TGTGCCTGGAGTGTATCCGATGAGCAGTTCTTC. Translating gives CAWSVSDEQFF.

V is TRBV30 and J is TRBJ2-3, with 11 bases identical to TRBD2. Germline CDR1 and CDR2: GTSNPN and SVGIG (reference sequence). The ends lost 2 bases at V and 1 base at J; junction bases unmatched: 5. The CDR3 runs 16 residues. Here the CDR3 reads CAWSHQTSGGTDTQYF. Written as DNA, the CDR3 is TGTGCCTGGAGTCACCAGACTAGCGGGGGCACAGATACGCAGTATTTT. The whole variable domain, filled in from reference TRBV30 and TRBJ2-3, reads SQTIHQWPATLVQPVGSPLSLECTVEGTSNPNLYWYRQAAGRGLQLLFYSVGIGQISSEVPQNLSASRPQDRQFILSSKKLLLSDSGFYLCAWSHQTSGGTDTQYFGPGTRLTVL.

The chain carries TRBV5-1 and TRBJ2-1; tentatively, D is TRBD1 (6 bases). Trimming left V 6 bases short and J 6 bases short, with 16 bases between. This CDR3 contains 14 residues. Germline CDR1 reads SGHRS; CDR2 reads YFSETQ. The CDR3 DNA reads TGCGCCAGCACCTCGCTAACAGGGAGCAATGAGCAGTTCTTC. This codes for CASTSLTGSNEQFF. Based on the CDR3 plus reference TRBV5-1 and TRBJ2-1, the full variable domain is KAGVTQTPRYLIKTRGQQVTLSCSPISGHRSVSWYQQTPGQGLQFLFEYFSETQRNKGNFPGRFSGRQFSNSRSEMNVSTLELGDSALYLCASTSLTGSNEQFFGPGTRLTVL.

CDR3 nucleotide sequence: TGCAGCGTTGAAGAGGGTCCCACAGATACGCAGTATTTT. It specifies CSVEEGPTDTQYF. The chain has TRBV29-1 and TRBJ2-3; D uncertain. Germline loops: CDR1 SQVTM, CDR2 ANQGSEA. The CDR3 has 13 residues. Trimming pared 0 bases from V and 2 bases from J, leaving 6 bases between.

The chain joins TRBV4-1 to TRBJ2-7; no clear D gene. V was trimmed by 0 bases and J by 3 bases, leaving 6 bases between them. Germline V gene sequence: CDR1 MGHRA, CDR2 YSYEKL. The CDR3 contains 13 residues. The CDR3 nucleotides are TGCGCCAGCAGCCAAGAAAAATACTACGAGCAGTACTTC. It encodes CASSQEKYYEQYF.

The rearrangement uses TRBV9 and TRBJ1-2; D uncertain. The germline V gene has CDR1 SGDLS and CDR2 YYNGEE. The ends were cut back, 4 bases at V and 5 bases at J, with 15 bases in the middle. This CDR3 has 14 residues. The chain's CDR3 is CASSPSGDPYGYTF. CDR3 nucleotides: TGTGCCAGCAGCCCCTCGGGTGACCCTTATGGCTACACCTTC.

The table lists this clone with a few counts. The rearrangement uses TRBV7-9 and TRBJ1-2, with no clear D. V lost 5 bases and J 3 bases, leaving 13 bases between the germline ends. This CDR3 is built from 14 residues. The V gene's germline CDR1 is SEHNR and CDR2 FQNEAQ (reference sequence). CDR3 protein: CASSPPKGHYGYTF. The CDR3 region has the DNA TGTGCCAGCAGCCCCCCAAAAGGGCACTATGGCTACACCTTC.

The CDR3 sequence: CASSAPRGGADTQYF. CDR3 DNA: TGTGCCAGCAGCGCCCCCCGGGGGGGGGCAGATACGCAGTATTTT. The rearrangement links TRBV9 to TRBJ2-3, with 8 nucleotides matching TRBD2. The V segment lost 3 bases and the J segment 4 bases; nucleotides outside the gene matches: 7. CDR1 SGDLS and CDR2 YYNGEE come from the germline V gene. The CDR3 has 15 residues.

This clone was observed a few times. The chain recombines TRBV13 with TRBJ1-2; no definite D call. The CDR3 totals 13 residues. V was clipped by 5 bases and J by 8 bases, with 15 bases between them. CDR1 and CDR2 from the germline V gene are PRHDT and FYEKMQ (reference sequence). The CDR3 sequence: CASSLLSGEGYTF. CDR3 in DNA: TGTGCCAGCAGCCTACTTTCAGGAGAAGGCTACACCTTC. The variable domain in full, completed from reference TRBV13 and TRBJ1-2, reads AAGVIQSPRHLIKEKRETATLKCYPIPRHDTVYWYQQGPGQDPQFLISFYEKMQSDKGSIPDRFSAQQFSDYHSELNMSSLELGDSALYFCASSLLSGEGYTFGSGTRLTVV.

The chain carries TRBV30 and TRBJ2-1; 9 bases fit TRBD2. Germline CDR1 GTSNPN, CDR2 SVGIG (reference sequence). The V and J ends lost 3 bases and 3 bases, in that order; junction bases with no gene match: 12. CDR3 length equals 17 residues. CDR3 nucleotide sequence: TGTGCCTGGAGCTTAGAAGGCGGGGGGGCTGTCTACAATGAGCAGTTCTTC. Translation gives CAWSLEGGGAVYNEQFF.

This clone was counted once. CDR3 DNA sequence: TGTGCCAGCAGTTTTAGAGGTCCGGTTGAAGCTTTCTTT. Translating gives CASSFRGPVEAFF. V usage is TRBV27 and J usage is TRBJ1-1; D remains unclear. Germline CDR1 is MNHEY and CDR2 is SMNVEV (reference sequence). The ends were cut back, 3 bases at V and 7 bases at J, with 12 bases in the middle. CDR3 length: 13 amino acids.

CDR3 sequence reads: CSVDDRGSFEQFF. The CDR3 nucleotides read TGCAGCGTTGACGACAGGGGGTCCTTTGAGCAGTTCTTC. This sequence joins TRBV29-1 and TRBJ2-1; 9 bases map to TRBD1. V lost 3 bases, J lost 9 bases, and 6 bases stayed unmatched. Germline assignment: CDR1 SQVTM and CDR2 ANQGSEA. CDR3 length: 13 amino acids.

In its sample, this clone was seen a few times. The chain has TRBV15 and TRBJ2-1; 9 bases fit TRBD2. The CDR3 spans 15 residues. V dropped 5 bases and J dropped 1; count of bases not matched to a gene: 3. Germline-derived CDR1 and CDR2 are LNHNV and YYDKDF (reference sequence). Here the CDR3 reads CATSPGLASYNEQFF. The CDR3 DNA reads as TGTGCCACCAGCCCAGGACTAGCGTCCTACAATGAGCAGTTCTTC. Variable domain in full (rest from reference TRBV15 and TRBJ2-1): DAMVIQNPRYQVTQFGKPVTLSCSQTLNHNVMYWYQQKSSQAPKLLFHYYDKDFNNEADTPDNFQSRRPNTSFCFLDIRSPGLGDTAMYLCATSPGLASYNEQFFGPGTRLTVL.

The V and J genes are TRBV6-5 and TRBJ2-7; the match to TRBD1 covers 7 bases. The CDR3 contains 16 residues. CDR1 is MNHEY and CDR2 is SVGAGI in the germline V gene. Germline trimming cut 0 bases from V and 1 base from J; bases unmatched to any gene: 6. In DNA form, the CDR3 reads TGTGCCAGCAGTTACTCGACAGGGCATCGTTCCTACGAGCAGTACTTC. Its translation: CASSYSTGHRSYEQYF.

The rearrangement joins TRBV5-1 to TRBJ1-1; D is possibly TRBD1 (5 bases). The CDR3 sequence is 13 residues long. V dropped 3 bases and J dropped 4 bases, with 10 bases sitting between them. CDR1 is SGHRS, CDR2 YFSETQ, per germline. This CDR3 reads CASSWRGSTEAFF. In DNA form, the CDR3 reads TGCGCCAGCAGCTGGCGGGGGAGCACTGAAGCTTTCTTT.

This clone was seen once. V is TRBV7-9 and J is TRBJ1-5; D is ambiguous. V gave up 6 bases and J gave up 5 bases, with 8 bases separating them. CDR3 length equals 12 residues. The germline gives CDR1 SEHNR, CDR2 FQNEAQ (reference sequence). CDR3 sequence reads: CASSIGDQPQHF. Written as DNA, the CDR3 is TGTGCCAGCAGTATAGGAGATCAGCCCCAGCATTTT. The variable domain in full, completed from reference TRBV7-9 and TRBJ1-5, reads DTGVSQNPRHKITKRGQNVTFRCDPISEHNRLYWYRQTLGQGPEFLTYFQNEAQLEKSRLLSDRFSAERPKGSFSTLEIQRTEQGDSAMYLCASSIGDQPQHFGDGTRLSIL.

The V and J genes are TRBV29-1 and TRBJ2-7; no clear D. The germline V and J ends were trimmed by 4 bases and 2 bases, with 15 bases remaining between them. Germline V lookup: CDR1 SQVTM, CDR2 ANQGSEA. The CDR3 spans 14 residues. Here the CDR3 DNA reads TGCAGCGTTGCCCCTGAAGGCGCTACCTACGAGCAGTACTTC. This gives the protein CSVAPEGATYEQYF.

The DNA of the CDR3 is TGTGCCAGCAGTCCCAGTACGACAGGGCGGCGCAATCAGCCCCAGCATTTT. Its translation is CASSPSTTGRRNQPQHF. The V call is TRBV27, the J call TRBJ1-5; the match to TRBD1 covers 7 bases. The CDR3 spans 17 residues. The V and J ends lost 5 bases and 2 bases, in that order; junction bases with no gene match: 12. CDR1 and CDR2 from the germline V gene are MNHEY and SMNVEV (reference sequence).